What follows is one T cell receptor beta chain and its context. Its specificity is not known. Sequenced by immunoSEQ multiplex PCR; TCRdb stores in-frame clones only, minus some. The table has roughly 120,000 clones, 86% seen once. This sample was taken from a study of cytomegalovirus exposure and HLA in healthy donors. Findings and limits, study-wide: Associated with cytomegalovirus, according to the listing, were 150 to 200 TCR beta chains.

The V and J ends lost 4 bases and 6 bases respectively, with 21 bases between them. CDR3 length: 16 amino acids. Germline CDR1 and CDR2: LNHDA and SQIVND (reference sequence). The receptor was isolated from a young man in good health and CMV-seronegative. The chain combines TRBV19 with TRBJ1-2; D is perhaps TRBD1 (6 bases). The sequenced sample was PBMCs. The CDR3 DNA is TGTGCCAGTAGTAAGGACAGCACTGCCTCAGGGGATGGCTACACCTTC. Protein sequence: CASSKDSTASGDGYTF.